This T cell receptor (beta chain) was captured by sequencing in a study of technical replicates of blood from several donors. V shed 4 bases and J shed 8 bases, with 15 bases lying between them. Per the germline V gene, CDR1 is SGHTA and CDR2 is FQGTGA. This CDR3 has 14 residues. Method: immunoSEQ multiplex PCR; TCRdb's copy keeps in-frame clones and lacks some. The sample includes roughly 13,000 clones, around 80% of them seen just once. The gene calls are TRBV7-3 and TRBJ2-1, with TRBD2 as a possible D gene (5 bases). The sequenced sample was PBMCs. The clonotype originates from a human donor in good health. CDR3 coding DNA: TGTGCCAGCAGCTCCTCAGACTATATTGATGAGCAGTTCTTC. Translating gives CASSSSDYIDEQFF.